This TCR beta chain was retrieved from a study of T cell repertoires in cytomegalovirus infection. Across the whole study: Through public TCR beta signatures, both CMV infection and matching HLA type were indicated.

TCRdb re-analysed the reads in MiXCR, keeping a single row per CDR3 protein. The table includes hundreds of thousands of distinct CDR3 sequences, 17% detected once. A word on this clonotype: The antigen is unknown.

Regarding the study as a whole: Ex vivo, HLA-C-restricted CMV-specific TCR beta clonotypes prevailed over the rest of the response. Cumulative frequency of public TCR beta families picked out carriers of CMV plus the relevant HLA.

CDR3 size: 13 residues. V was clipped by 4 bases and J by 4 bases, with 8 bases between them. The receptor comes from a human donor in good health (CMV status not recorded). Some clones in this sample may be carry-over from other donors' samples. The chain combines TRBV12-3 or TRBV12-4 with TRBJ1-3, with D hard to call. The sequenced sample consisted of PBMCs. CDR3 protein: CASSSREGNTIYF. The CDR3 DNA sequence: TGTGCCAGCAGTTCCCGGGAAGGAAACACCATATATTTT.